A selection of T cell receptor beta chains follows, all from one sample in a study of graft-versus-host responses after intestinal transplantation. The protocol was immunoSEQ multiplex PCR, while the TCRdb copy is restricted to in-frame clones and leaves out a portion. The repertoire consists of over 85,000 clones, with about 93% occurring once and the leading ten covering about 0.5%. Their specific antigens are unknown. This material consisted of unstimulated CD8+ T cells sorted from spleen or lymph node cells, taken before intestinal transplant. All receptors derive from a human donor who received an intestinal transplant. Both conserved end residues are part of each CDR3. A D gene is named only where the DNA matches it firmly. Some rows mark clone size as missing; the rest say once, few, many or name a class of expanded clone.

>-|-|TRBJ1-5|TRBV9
CASSAGGNSNQPQHF
TGTGCCAGCAGTGCCGGAGGGAATAGCAATCAGCCCCAGCATTTT
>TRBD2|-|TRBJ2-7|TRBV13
CASSPSGGIYEQYF
TGTGCCAGCAGCCCTTCGGGAGGGATCTACGAGCAGTACTTC
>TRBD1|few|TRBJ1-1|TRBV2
CASRTGGREAFF
TGTGCCAGCCGGACAGGGGGGCGTGAAGCTTTCTTT
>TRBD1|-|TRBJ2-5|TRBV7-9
CASSSSATGTGAEETQYF
TGTGCCAGCAGCTCCTCGGCGACCGGGACAGGCGCTGAAGAGACCCAGTACTTC
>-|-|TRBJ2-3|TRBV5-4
CASRTGTGATDTQYF
TGTGCCAGCAGGACCGGGACTGGGGCCACAGATACGCAGTATTTT
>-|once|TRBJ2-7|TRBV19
CASSFDSERSYEQYF
TGTGCCAGTAGTTTCGATTCGGAGCGCTCCTACGAGCAGTACTTC
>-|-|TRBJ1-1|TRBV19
CASSVSYRDAEAFF
TGTGCCAGTAGTGTGTCATACAGGGACGCTGAAGCTTTCTTT
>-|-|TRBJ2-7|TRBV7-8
CASSLGSRYEQYF
TGTGCCAGCAGCTTAGGTTCGCGCTACGAGCAGTACTTC
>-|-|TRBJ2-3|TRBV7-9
CASSSSGRGKGGDTQYF
TGTGCCAGCAGCTCGAGTGGGCGTGGGAAGGGAGGAGATACGCAGTATTTT
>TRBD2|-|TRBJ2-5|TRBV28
CASREEGREYQETQYF
TGTGCCAGCAGGGAAGAGGGGCGGGAGTACCAAGAGACCCAGTACTTC
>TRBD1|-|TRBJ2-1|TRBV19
CASSIGQGAYNEQFF
TGTGCCAGTAGTATAGGACAGGGGGCCTACAATGAGCAGTTCTTC
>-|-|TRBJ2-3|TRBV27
CASSLRGTDTQYF
TGTGCCAGCAGTTTGAGAGGCACAGATACGCAGTATTTT
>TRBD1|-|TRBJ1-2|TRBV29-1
CSVEASGTGSGYTF
TGCAGCGTTGAAGCTTCAGGGACAGGGAGTGGCTACACCTTC
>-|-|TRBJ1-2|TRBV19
CASSIDRGYGYTF
TGTGCCAGTAGTATAGACAGGGGATATGGCTACACCTTC
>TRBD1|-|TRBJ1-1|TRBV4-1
CASSPAGTGGSGTEAFF
TGCGCCAGCAGCCCAGCCGGGACAGGGGGTAGTGGCACTGAAGCTTTCTTT
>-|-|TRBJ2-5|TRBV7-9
CASSGEAQETQYF
TGTGCCAGCAGCGGCGAGGCCCAAGAGACCCAGTACTTC
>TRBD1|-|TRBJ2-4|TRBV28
CASSLGQGRNIQYF
TGTGCCAGCAGTTTAGGACAGGGGAGAAACATTCAGTACTTC
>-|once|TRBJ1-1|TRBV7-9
CASSRIGWEGGNTEAFF
TGTGCCAGCAGCCGGATCGGCTGGGAAGGAGGCAACACTGAAGCTTTCTTT
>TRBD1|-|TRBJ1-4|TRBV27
CASRGTGENEKLFF
TGTGCCAGCAGGGGGACAGGAGAAAATGAAAAACTGTTTTTT
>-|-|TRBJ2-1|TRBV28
CASSQAASVSYNEQFF
TGTGCCAGCAGCCAAGCCGCAAGCGTCTCCTACAATGAGCAGTTCTTC
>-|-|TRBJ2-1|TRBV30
CAWPSGNEQFF
TGTGCCTGGCCTAGTGGGAATGAGCAGTTCTTC
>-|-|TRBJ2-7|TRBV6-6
CASSYGASYEQYF
TGTGCCAGCAGTTACGGGGCGTCCTACGAGCAGTACTTC
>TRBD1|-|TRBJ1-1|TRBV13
CASSPDRGRNTEAFF
TGTGCCAGCAGCCCCGACAGGGGGCGGAACACTGAAGCTTTCTTT
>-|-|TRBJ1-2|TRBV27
CASRGRGYGYTF
TGTGCCAGCCGGGGCAGGGGCTATGGCTACACCTTC
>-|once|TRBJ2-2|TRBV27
CASSSLANTGELFF
TGTGCCAGCAGTTCGCTAGCGAACACCGGGGAGCTGTTTTTT
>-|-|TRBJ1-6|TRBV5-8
CASSLGQEKNSPLHF
TGTGCCAGCAGCTTGGGACAGGAAAAGAATTCACCCCTCCACTTT
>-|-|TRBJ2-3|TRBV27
CASSLYPRRGTYSDTQYF
TGTGCCAGCAGTTTGTATCCGAGAAGAGGGACTTACTCAGATACGCAGTATTTT
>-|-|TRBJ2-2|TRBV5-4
CASSLGQNIYTGELFF
TGTGCCAGCAGCTTGGGACAGAACATTTATACCGGGGAGCTGTTTTTT
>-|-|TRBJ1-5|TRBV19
CASSPSGNQPQHF
TGTGCCAGTAGTCCCTCAGGGAATCAGCCCCAGCATTTT
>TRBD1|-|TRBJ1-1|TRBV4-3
CASSQYPGQSMNTEAFF
TGCGCCAGCAGTCAATACCCGGGACAGAGTATGAACACTGAAGCTTTCTTT
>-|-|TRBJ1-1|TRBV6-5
CASNQAGTEAFF
TGTGCCAGCAATCAAGCGGGAACTGAAGCTTTCTTT
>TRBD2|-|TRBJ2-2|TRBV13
CASSSIYLAENTGELFF
TGTGCCAGCAGCTCCATTTACCTAGCGGAGAACACCGGGGAGCTGTTTTTT
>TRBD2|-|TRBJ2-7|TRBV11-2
CASSLKGPGLGAYEQYF
TGTGCCAGCAGCTTAAAGGGCCCGGGACTAGGGGCCTACGAGCAGTACTTC
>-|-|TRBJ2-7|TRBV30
CAWSVLASYEQYF
TGTGCCTGGAGTGTACTCGCTTCCTACGAGCAGTACTTC
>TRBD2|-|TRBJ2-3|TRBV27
CASSPGTSGGYGFRTDTQYF
TGTGCCAGCAGTCCGGGGACTAGCGGGGGATATGGGTTTAGGACAGATACGCAGTATTTT
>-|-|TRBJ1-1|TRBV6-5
CASSYGAGVGTEAFF
TGTGCCAGCAGTTACGGTGCAGGGGTGGGCACTGAAGCTTTCTTT
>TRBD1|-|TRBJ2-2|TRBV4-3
CASSQDTGGGELFF
TGCGCCAGCAGCCAAGACACAGGGGGCGGGGAGCTGTTTTTT
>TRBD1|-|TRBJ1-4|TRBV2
CASRQQGLHEKLFF
TGTGCCAGCAGACAACAGGGGCTCCATGAAAAACTGTTTTTT
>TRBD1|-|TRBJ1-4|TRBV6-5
CAIAQGAYEKLFF
TGTGCCATCGCCCAGGGGGCATATGAAAAACTGTTTTTT
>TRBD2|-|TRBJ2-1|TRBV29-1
CSVDGTSGSNYNEQFF
TGCAGCGTTGATGGGACTAGCGGATCCAACTACAATGAGCAGTTCTTC
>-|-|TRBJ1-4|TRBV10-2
CASSEFTSATNEKLFF
TGCGCCAGCAGTGAGTTTACATCTGCAACTAATGAAAAACTGTTTTTT